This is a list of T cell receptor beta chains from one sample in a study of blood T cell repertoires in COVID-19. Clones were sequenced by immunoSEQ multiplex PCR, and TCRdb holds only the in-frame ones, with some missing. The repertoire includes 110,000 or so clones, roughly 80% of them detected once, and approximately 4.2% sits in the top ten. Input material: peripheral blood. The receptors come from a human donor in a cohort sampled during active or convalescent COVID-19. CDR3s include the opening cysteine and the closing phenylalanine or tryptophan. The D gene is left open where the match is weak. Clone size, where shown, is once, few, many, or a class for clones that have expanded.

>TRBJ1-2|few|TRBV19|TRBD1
CASTLRDRGSRYTF
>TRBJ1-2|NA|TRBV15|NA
CATSRDSGTTSGYTF
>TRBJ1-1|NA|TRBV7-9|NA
CASSGQRYTEAFF
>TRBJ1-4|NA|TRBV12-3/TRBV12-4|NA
CASAGLRWGKLFF
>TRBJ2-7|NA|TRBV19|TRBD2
CASSKGLAGTREDEQYF
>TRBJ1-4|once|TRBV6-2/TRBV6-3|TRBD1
CASSYLGGTGRNEKLFF
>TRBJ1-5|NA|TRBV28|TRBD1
CASSLGQGRQPQHF
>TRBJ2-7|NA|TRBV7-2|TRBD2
CASSLTSGSRREQYF
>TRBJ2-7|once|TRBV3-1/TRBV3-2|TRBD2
CASSLLAGGGQYF
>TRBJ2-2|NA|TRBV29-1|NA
CSVGGSQGTGELFF
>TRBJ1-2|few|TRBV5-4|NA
CASNVGGSYGYTF
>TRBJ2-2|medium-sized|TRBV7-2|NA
CASSLQGNTGELFF
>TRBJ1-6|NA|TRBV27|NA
CASNPAHGGSYNSPLHF
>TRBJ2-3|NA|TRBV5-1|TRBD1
CASSLGTGGRTDTQYF
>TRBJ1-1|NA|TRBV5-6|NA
CASSRTDFGAFF
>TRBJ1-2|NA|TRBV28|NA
CASSLPWTDYGYTF
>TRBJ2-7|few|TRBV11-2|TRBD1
CASSKMTGLAYEQYF
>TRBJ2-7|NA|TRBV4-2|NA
CASSQVGGLLGQYF
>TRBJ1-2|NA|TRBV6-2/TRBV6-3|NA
CASSPAPSRADYGYTF
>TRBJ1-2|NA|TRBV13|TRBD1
CASSRTGGGYTF
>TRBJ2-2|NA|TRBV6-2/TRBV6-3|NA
CASSWVGRKAGELFF
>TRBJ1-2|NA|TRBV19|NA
CASSMLAGPFSGYTF
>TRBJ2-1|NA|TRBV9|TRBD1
CASSVVGDRYNEQFF
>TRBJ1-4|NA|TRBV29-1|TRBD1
CSALPGTGRNEKLFF
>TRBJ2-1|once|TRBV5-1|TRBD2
CASTPLVAGNTYNEQFF
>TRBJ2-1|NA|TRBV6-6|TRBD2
CASNRGGGYEQFF
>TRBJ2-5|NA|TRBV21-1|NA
CASSSFGASGGPRETQYF
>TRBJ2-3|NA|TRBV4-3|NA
CASSQERGRADTQYF
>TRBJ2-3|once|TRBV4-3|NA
CASSHPPGTQYF
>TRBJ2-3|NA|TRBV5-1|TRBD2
CASSLNPSGTTDTQYF
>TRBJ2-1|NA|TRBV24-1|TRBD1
CATSDPHRGSAYNEQFF
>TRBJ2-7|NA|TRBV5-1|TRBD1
CASSLIPGQGVYEQYF
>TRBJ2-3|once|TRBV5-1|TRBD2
CASSASSGSDTQYF